This TCR beta chain was captured in a study of shared clonotypes between healthy human individuals. The V end lost 2 bases, the J end lost 5 bases, and 18 bases lay between the germline ends. The germline V gene encodes CDR1 MNHEY and CDR2 SMNVEV (reference sequence). CDR3 size: 17 residues. The repertoire was sequenced with immunoSEQ multiplex PCR; TCRdb's copy has only in-frame clones and lacks some. The table records around 1.6 million clones, 95% to 99% of them present only once. This chain joins TRBV27 and TRBJ2-2, with D possibly being TRBD2 (5 bases). What was sequenced was naive CD4+ T cells sorted from blood. Subset: CD45RA+ positively selected. This clonotype was sampled from a young man in good health. The CDR3 DNA reads TGTGCCAGCAGTTTAACCCGGAGACTAACCATAACCGGGGAGCTGTTTTTT. Protein sequence: CASSLTRRLTITGELFF.